The source of this T cell receptor beta chain is a study of blood T cell repertoires in COVID-19. This clone was detected only a few times. The CDR3 consists of 14 residues. Germline V gives CDR1 LNHNV, CDR2 YYDKDF (reference sequence). The V end was cut by 3 bases, the J end by 3 bases, with 11 bases between. In the authors' workflow: Counts of nucleated cells, estimated from reference gene primer amplification, were obtained. Method: immunoSEQ multiplex PCR; TCRdb's copy keeps in-frame clones and lacks some. The V and J calls and clone size were taken over from that table, and D and trimming were inferred from the DNA. The sample carries about 300,000 clones, approximately 90% recorded once.

The material sequenced was PBMCs or T cells enriched from blood (not recorded which). The chain uses TRBV15 and TRBJ1-1; no firm D call. The source of this sequence is a man aged 30-40 years who had recovered from COVID-19. CDR3 protein: CATSRAIQDTEAFF. The CDR3 DNA reads as TGTGCCACCAGCAGGGCAATTCAGGACACTGAAGCTTTCTTT.